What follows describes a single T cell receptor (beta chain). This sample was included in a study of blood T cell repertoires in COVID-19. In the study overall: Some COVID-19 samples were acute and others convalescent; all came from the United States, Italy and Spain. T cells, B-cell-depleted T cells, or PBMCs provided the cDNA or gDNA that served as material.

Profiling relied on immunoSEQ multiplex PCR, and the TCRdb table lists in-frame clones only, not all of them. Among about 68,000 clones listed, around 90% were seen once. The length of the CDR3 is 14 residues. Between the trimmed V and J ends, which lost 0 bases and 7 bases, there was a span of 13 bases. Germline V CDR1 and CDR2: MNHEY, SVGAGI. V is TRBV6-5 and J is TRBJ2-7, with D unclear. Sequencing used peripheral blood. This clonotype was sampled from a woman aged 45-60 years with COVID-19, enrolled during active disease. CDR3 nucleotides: TGTGCCAGCAGTTACTCACGAGGAAACGGGGAGCAGTACTTC. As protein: CASSYSRGNGEQYF.